The sample holds a few counts of the clone carrying this TCR beta chain. Its antigen remains unknown. The sequenced template was cDNA made from the entire isolated RNA. Naive, central memory and regulatory T cell samples averaged around 3.9 million reads. Sequencing was performed with immunoSEQ multiplex PCR; in TCRdb, only in-frame clones are kept and a portion is missing. The sample records roughly 310,000 clones, approximately 10% being singletons. This sample is part of a study of beta chain features in type 1 diabetes. In the study overall: Healthy donors, compared against patients, showed similar age, gender and cell yields. Study-wide results and limits: A PCR bias possibly favoring shorter templates would apply equally to patients and controls. Fewer junction insertions and more nucleotide deletions appeared in type 1 diabetes patients.

CDR1 and CDR2 (germline): SGDLS, YYNGEE. The CDR3 is 13 amino acids. The junction had 5 bases not matched to a gene; V was cut back by 7 bases and J by 4 bases. This TCR came from a woman younger than 45 in good health. The chain couples TRBV9 to TRBJ2-1, with 7 nucleotides matching TRBD1. Sequenced sample: naive CD4+ T cells from blood. This CDR3 is CASGLQGYNEQFF. CDR3 DNA sequence: TGTGCCAGCGGGTTACAGGGGTACAATGAGCAGTTCTTC.